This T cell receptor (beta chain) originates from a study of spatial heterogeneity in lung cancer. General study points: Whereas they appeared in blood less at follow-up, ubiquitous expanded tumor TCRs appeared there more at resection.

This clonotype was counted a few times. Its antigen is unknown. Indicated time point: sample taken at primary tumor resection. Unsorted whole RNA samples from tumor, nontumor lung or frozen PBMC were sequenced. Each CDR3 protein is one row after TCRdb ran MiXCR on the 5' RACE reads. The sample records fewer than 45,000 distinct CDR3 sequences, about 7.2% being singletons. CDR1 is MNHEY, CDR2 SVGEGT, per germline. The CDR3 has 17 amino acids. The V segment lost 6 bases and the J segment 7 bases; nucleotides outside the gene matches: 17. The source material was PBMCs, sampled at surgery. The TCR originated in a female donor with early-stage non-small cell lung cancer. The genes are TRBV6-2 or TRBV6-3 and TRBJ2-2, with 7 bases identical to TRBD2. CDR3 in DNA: TGTGCCAGCAGCATTCACCGGGACTATACTGGTGTCGGGGAGCTGTTTTTT. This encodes CASSIHRDYTGVGELFF.